The rows below give T cell receptor beta chains drawn from one sample of a study of CD8+ T cells in alopecia areata. The table came from immunoSEQ multiplex PCR; TCRdb's copy has only in-frame clones and leaves some out. The table has around 200,000 clones, over 60% seen once. This specimen was CD4+ T cells sorted from blood, taken at week 4, from a patient treated with tofacitinib. The source of these receptors is a human donor with alopecia areata. The conserved cysteine and the conserved F or W are not part of the CDR3 here. Rows may omit the clone size; those that give it use once, few, many or a size class.

V,J,size,CDR3
TRBV30,TRBJ1-5,.,AWSVQHNQPQH
TRBV10-3,TRBJ2-1,.,AISESGRWNEQF
TRBV5-1,TRBJ2-3,.,ASSRGGEDTQY
TRBV2,TRBJ1-1,.,ASSPGGGTGVLVNTEAF
TRBV9,TRBJ2-2,few,ASSVSGGLGGELF
TRBV27,TRBJ1-4,.,ASSTTGNEKLF
TRBV27,TRBJ2-7,.,ASSLTGETYEQY
TRBV7-6,TRBJ1-1,few,ASSETRLGPEAF
TRBV5-1,TRBJ1-6,.,ASSLVVDSPLH
TRBV6-5,TRBJ2-4,.,ASSSTQTGKNIQY
TRBV6-6,TRBJ1-2,few,ASSYLGSYGYT
TRBV7-2,TRBJ2-1,.,ASSQQRGRVYNEQF
TRBV4-2,TRBJ1-5,.,ASSQTGGRQPQH
TRBV10-3,TRBJ2-1,few,AISEEGRGRNEQF
TRBV6-5,TRBJ2-4,few,ASSSATGADIQY
TRBV18,TRBJ1-1,.,ASSRQDMNTEAF
TRBV29-1,TRBJ1-2,few,SASTTVVNYGYT
TRBV6-5,TRBJ2-3,.,ASSFSGGTDTQY
TRBV30,TRBJ2-5,.,AWSVGAETQY
TRBV5-1,TRBJ2-5,.,ASSLEGRQETQY
TRBV4-2,TRBJ2-3,.,ASSREDRGSTDTQY
TRBV2,TRBJ2-5,.,ASSGTSGGPETQH
TRBV30,TRBJ1-1,few,AWNPGGTEAF
TRBV2,TRBJ1-2,few,ASSVRQGDYGYT
TRBV30,TRBJ2-5,.,AWSQNSGGTQY
TRBV5-1,TRBJ2-2,.,ASIPWPNTGELF
TRBV15,TRBJ1-6,.,ATSSWSGLRGGSPLH
TRBV18,TRBJ2-3,.,ASSAGEDTQY
TRBV7-9,TRBJ1-2,.,ASSLIGQGPGYT
TRBV15,TRBJ2-1,.,ATSSSGGADEQF
TRBV5-1,TRBJ2-5,.,ASSLEGSGGVETQY
TRBV29-1,TRBJ2-2,few,SDRDRATGELF
TRBV7-9,TRBJ1-5,.,ASSSNYQPQH